The sequence of this TCR beta chain was determined in a study of cytomegalovirus exposure and HLA in healthy donors. Germline V gene lookup returns CDR1 ENHRY and CDR2 SYGVKD. V was shortened by 3 bases and J by 1 base, with 15 bases between the two germline ends. The CDR3 totals 16 residues. Researchers ran the PCR with 60 Vbeta and 13 Jbeta primers. Sequencing used immunoSEQ multiplex PCR; TCRdb keeps in-frame clones, though not all of them. The sample has 150,000 to 200,000 clones, 77% seen once. Of note for this clone: Its target is not known.

Overall study findings and caveats: Listed as cytomegalovirus-associated were over 150 TCR beta chains. Excluded were some V segments that proved indistinguishable, including TRBV6-2 and TRBV6-3. In a later analysis, donors in an Asian-associated ancestry cluster reportedly had fewer N-insertions in productive TCRs than the cohort mean.

The sample comprised PBMCs. V usage is TRBV10-3 and J usage is TRBJ1-1, with D unclear. The TCR sequence derives from a woman in her 30s in good health and CMV-seropositive. The CDR3 sequence is CAISDPGLPENTEAFF. In DNA, the CDR3 is TGTGCCATCAGTGATCCTGGACTGCCCGAGAACACTGAAGCTTTCTTT.